These 30 T cell receptor beta chains originate from one sample sequenced in a study of PD-L1 blockade in urothelial cancer. This table comes from immunoSEQ multiplex PCR, and its TCRdb copy is limited to in-frame clones, with some not included. In the table there are fewer than 130,000 clones, roughly 84% of which are singletons. Sequenced material: PBMCs, taken around atezolizumab (anti-PD-L1) treatment. The receptor set was obtained from a man aged 50 to 59 with urothelial cancer.

The V and J genes are TRBV6-5 and TRBJ2-5; perhaps TRBD2 as D (6 bases). V was cut by 4 bases and J by 8 bases, with 17 bases left in between. The CDR3 sequence is 14 residues long. Germline CDR1 and CDR2: MNHEY and SVGAGI. Here the CDR3 reads CASSSPRGLSTQYF. The CDR3 nucleotides read TGTGCCAGCAGTTCCCCCCGGGGGTTAAGTACCCAGTACTTC.

The chain is built from TRBV18 and TRBJ1-3; 10 nucleotides align to TRBD1. V lost 4 bases, J lost 1 base, and 1 base stayed unmatched. The germline V gene encodes CDR1 KGHSH and CDR2 LQKENI. The CDR3 runs 15 residues. CDR3 sequence (DNA): TGTGCCAGCTCACGGACAGGGGGATCTGGAAACACCATATATTTT. Residues: CASSRTGGSGNTIYF.

The V and J genes are TRBV5-1 and TRBJ2-3; D is uncertain. Germline-derived CDR1 and CDR2 are SGHRS and YFSETQ. Deletions cut 3 bases from V and 0 bases from J, with 20 bases between. The CDR3 runs to 18 residues. The CDR3: CASSSRVSRSSSTDTQYF. As DNA, the CDR3 is TGCGCCAGCAGCTCGCGTGTGTCTAGGTCCTCAAGCACAGATACGCAGTATTTT.

This chain links TRBV5-4 with TRBJ2-1, with 7 bases identical to TRBD2. The length of the CDR3 is 15 residues. From germline, CDR1 is SGHNT and CDR2 YYREEE (reference sequence). Germline trimming cut 0 bases from V and 7 bases from J; bases unmatched to any gene: 7. The CDR3 bases are TGTGCCAGCAGCTTGGCCACCGGGACTAAAAATGAGCAGTTCTTC. Its translation: CASSLATGTKNEQFF.

This clone has just one count. The DNA for the CDR3 is TGTGCCAGCAGCGAATGGACAGGCCCGGAGACCCAGTACTTC. As protein: CASSEWTGPETQYF. V is TRBV6-1 and J is TRBJ2-5; 7 bases agree with TRBD1. V dropped 6 bases and J dropped 5; count of bases not matched to a gene: 9. Germline assignment: CDR1 MNHNS and CDR2 SASEGT. The CDR3 sequence is 14 residues long.

The chain has TRBV7-3 and TRBJ1-1; TRBD1 aligns across 7 bases. The CDR3 runs to 18 residues. V lost 5 bases, J lost 0 bases, and 15 bases stayed unmatched. Germline lookup yields CDR1 SGHTA and CDR2 FQGTGA. Written as DNA, the CDR3 is TGTGCCAGCAGCCCGGACAGGTGGGGAAAGACGGTGAACACTGAAGCTTTCTTT. This gives the protein CASSPDRWGKTVNTEAFF.

This chain uses TRBV6-5 with TRBJ1-5, with TRBD1 matching 7 bases. V dropped 3 bases and J dropped 5; count of bases not matched to a gene: 7. Germline-derived CDR1 and CDR2 are MNHEY and SVGAGI. The CDR3 is 15 residues long. The CDR3 region has the DNA TGTGCCAGCAGTTATACCTGGACAGGTGATCAGCCCCAGCATTTT. This encodes CASSYTWTGDQPQHF.

This clone was found once. The chain carries TRBV28 and TRBJ1-5; TRBD1 aligns across 10 bases. Germline V gene sequence: CDR1 MDHEN, CDR2 SYDVKM. With V trimmed by 5 bases and J by 0 bases, 7 bases remained unmatched. The CDR3 spans 17 residues. For the CDR3, the DNA is TGTGCCAGCAGTCTCACCGGACAGGGGGTTAGCAATCAGCCCCAGCATTTT. This gives the protein CASSLTGQGVSNQPQHF.

This clone was seen just once. The J gene is TRBJ2-3, the V gene TRBV9; D is perhaps TRBD2 (5 bases). The CDR3 contains 16 residues. In germline, CDR1 is SGDLS, CDR2 YYNGEE. V shed 3 bases and J shed 1 base, with 15 bases lying between them. The CDR3 sequence is CASSAHPSSRTDTQYF. The CDR3 DNA is TGTGCCAGCAGCGCCCACCCTAGCTCCCGCACAGATACGCAGTATTTT.

This chain uses TRBV18 with TRBJ1-4; possible D gene TRBD1, 6 bases. This CDR3 comprises 17 residues. Trimming removed 3 bases from V and 4 bases from J, with 18 bases in between. Germline V gene lookup returns CDR1 KGHSH and CDR2 LQKENI. The CDR3 loop reads CASSPPGTTRRNEKLFF. CDR3 DNA: TGTGCCAGCTCACCCCCAGGGACAACGCGACGTAATGAAAAACTGTTTTTT.

CDR3 amino acids: CASSRGTNEKLFF. In DNA, the CDR3 is TGTGCCAGCAGCCGAGGAACTAATGAAAAACTGTTTTTT. This chain connects TRBV9 to TRBJ1-4; no reliable D call. With 4 bases removed from V and 1 base from J, the gap between germline ends came to 5 bases. This CDR3 spans 13 amino acids. The germline V gene has CDR1 SGDLS and CDR2 YYNGEE.

This clone was seen only once. This chain connects TRBV10-3 to TRBJ1-4; a possible D gene is TRBD1 (5 bases). CDR1 and CDR2 from the germline V gene are ENHRY and SYGVKD. V was pared by 0 bases and J by 4 bases, with 12 bases between. The CDR3 totals 16 residues. CDR3 residues: CAISESKTASNEKLFF. CDR3 DNA: TGTGCCATCAGTGAGTCGAAGACAGCCAGTAATGAAAAACTGTTTTTT.

This chain links TRBV6-1 with TRBJ2-7, with D uncertain. The V gene's germline CDR1 is MNHNS and CDR2 SASEGT. The CDR3 loop spans 13 amino acids. The V gene lost 8 bases and the J gene lost 0 bases, with 11 bases spanning the gap. In DNA form, the CDR3 reads TGTGCCAGCCTGTTAGGCGGCTCCTACGAGCAGTACTTC. This sequence encodes CASLLGGSYEQYF.

The rearrangement joins TRBV28 to TRBJ1-1, with no clear D. The CDR3 consists of 12 residues. From germline, CDR1 is MDHEN and CDR2 SYDVKM. V gave up 3 bases and J gave up 10 bases, with 12 bases separating them. CDR3 region: CASSFQPLAAFF. In DNA, the CDR3 is TGTGCCAGCAGTTTTCAGCCATTAGCAGCTTTCTTT. Full variable domain (remainder filled in from reference TRBV28 and TRBJ1-1): DVKVTQSSRYLVKRTGEKVFLECVQDMDHENMFWYRQDPGLGLRLIYFSYDVKMKEKGDIPEGYSVSREKKERFSLILESASTNQTSMYLCASSFQPLAAFFGQGTRLTVV.

This chain links TRBV30 with TRBJ1-6, with 11 positions matching TRBD1. Germline V gene sequence: CDR1 GTSNPN, CDR2 SVGIG (reference sequence). The CDR3 has 13 amino acids. CDR3 DNA: TGTGCTAGGGGACAGGGGGGTTTTTCACCCCTCCACTTT. Translation gives CARGQGGFSPLHF.

The rearrangement uses TRBV6-6 and TRBJ2-1, with TRBD2 as a possible D gene (6 bases). CDR3 length equals 15 residues. The germline V gene has CDR1 MNHNY and CDR2 SVGAGI (reference sequence). V was cut by 0 bases and J by 6 bases, with 12 bases left in between. The CDR3: CASSYSTTGGNEQFF. The CDR3 DNA reads TGTGCCAGCAGTTACTCGACCACCGGGGGCAATGAGCAGTTCTTC.

This chain uses TRBV29-1 with TRBJ1-1; 7 bases fit TRBD1. J lost 5 bases, V lost 6 bases, and 9 bases had no gene match. Germline loops: CDR1 SQVTM, CDR2 ANQGSEA. This CDR3 comprises 13 residues. The CDR3 spells CSVRDRDWTEAFF. Written as DNA, the CDR3 is TGCAGCGTGAGAGACAGGGACTGGACTGAAGCTTTCTTT.

The chain combines TRBV19 with TRBJ1-2, with a weak D call TRBD1 (6 bases). The CDR3 is 13 amino acids. Germline lookup yields CDR1 LNHDA and CDR2 SQIVND (reference sequence). V was trimmed by 5 bases and J by 2 bases, leaving 9 bases between them. CDR3 loop: CASSRGANYGYTF. CDR3 bases: TGTGCCAGTAGTCGGGGGGCAAACTATGGCTACACCTTC.

This sequence joins TRBV29-1 and TRBJ1-1; possible D gene TRBD1, 5 bases. The CDR3 consists of 12 residues. Trimming took off 1 base at V and 4 bases at J, with 7 bases between the two ends. The V gene's germline CDR1 is SQVTM and CDR2 ANQGSEA. The CDR3 nucleotides read TGCAGCGTTGAAGGGGGGGGCACTGAAGCTTTCTTT. This codes for CSVEGGGTEAFF.

V usage is TRBV15 and J usage is TRBJ2-7, with TRBD2 identical over 10 bases. The CDR3 extends over 16 amino acids. V gave up 1 base and J gave up 4 bases; unmatched junction bases: 7. Germline V gene data show CDR1 as LNHNV and CDR2 as YYDKDF (reference sequence). CDR3 loop: CATSRGLAGVGYEQYF. CDR3 nucleotides: TGTGCCACCAGCAGAGGGCTAGCGGGAGTGGGATACGAGCAGTACTTC.

The chain uses TRBV7-6 and TRBJ1-6; no reliable D call. The CDR3 is 15 amino acids. V was shortened by 4 bases and J by 9 bases, with 16 bases between the two germline ends. Germline CDR1 and CDR2: SGHVS and FNYEAQ. Written as DNA, the CDR3 is TGTGCCAGCAGCTCGCGACTGAATGGAGGTTCACCCCTCCACTTT. This codes for CASSSRLNGGSPLHF.

The rearrangement links TRBV15 to TRBJ2-7, with TRBD2 matching over 8 bases. This CDR3 comprises 16 residues. J lost 7 bases, V lost 0 bases, and 11 bases had no gene match. CDR1 and CDR2 (germline): LNHNV, YYDKDF (reference sequence). CDR3: CATSRDRGAGEGEQYF. The CDR3 DNA reads as TGTGCCACCAGCAGAGATCGTGGAGCGGGAGAGGGAGAGCAGTACTTC.

The chain has TRBV11-2 and TRBJ2-7; possibly TRBD2 for D (5 bases). This CDR3 contains 15 residues. The germline CDR1 and CDR2 sequences are SGHAT and FQNNGV. V was trimmed by 6 bases and J by 0 bases, leaving 15 bases between them. The CDR3 region is CASSPSGSSSYEQYF. CDR3 bases: TGTGCCAGCAGTCCGAGCGGCTCTAGCTCCTACGAGCAGTACTTC.

V gene TRBV5-6 combines with J gene TRBJ2-3; 7 bases align to TRBD2. The germline gives CDR1 SGHDT, CDR2 YYEEEE. The CDR3 contains 14 residues. V trimming: 0 bases; J trimming: 6 bases; junction bases outside the gene matches: 4. CDR3 nucleotide sequence: TGTGCCAGCAGCTTGGGCGGGAGCTTCGATACGCAGTATTTT. Amino acids: CASSLGGSFDTQYF.

This chain connects TRBV7-6 to TRBJ1-4; D is uncertain. The CDR3 spans 17 residues. Germline CDR1 SGHVS, CDR2 FNYEAQ. The V and J ends lost 5 bases and 1 base respectively, with 17 bases between them. The CDR3 region is CASSERRGEGTNEKLFF. For the CDR3, the DNA is TGTGCCAGCAGCGAACGCCGGGGTGAGGGAACTAATGAAAAACTGTTTTTT.

This rearrangement joins TRBV6-6 to TRBJ2-1; D remains unclear. This CDR3 has 13 residues. Germline CDR1 is MNHNY and CDR2 is SVGAGI (reference sequence). V was trimmed by 6 bases and J by 10 bases, leaving 16 bases between them. The CDR3 nucleotides read TGTGCCAGCAGCCCCCTATTGGCGAGGGAGCAGTTCTTC. This encodes CASSPLLAREQFF.

This clone was observed a single time. The chain uses TRBV11-2 and TRBJ2-1; unclear D gene. Germline assignment: CDR1 SGHAT and CDR2 FQNNGV. V was pared by 6 bases and J by 1 base, with 13 bases between. This CDR3 is 15 amino acids long. The chain's CDR3 is CASREYSSSYNEQFF. CDR3 nucleotides: TGTGCCAGCAGAGAGTACTCGAGTTCCTACAATGAGCAGTTCTTC. Full variable domain (missing parts from reference TRBV11-2 and TRBJ2-1): EAGVAQSPRYKIIEKRQSVAFWCNPISGHATLYWYQQILGQGPKLLIQFQNNGVVDDSQLPKDRFSAERLKGVDSTLKIQPAKLEDSAVYLCASREYSSSYNEQFFGPGTRLTVL.

The rearrangement joins TRBV30 to TRBJ1-2; 7 positions match TRBD1. Germline V gene sequence: CDR1 GTSNPN, CDR2 SVGIG (reference sequence). CDR3 length: 14 residues. Germline trimming cut 2 bases from V and 1 base from J; bases unmatched to any gene: 4. CDR3 DNA sequence: TGTGCCTGGAGTAGGCAGGGGGGTAACTATGGCTACACCTTC. This encodes CAWSRQGGNYGYTF.

The rearrangement links TRBV28 to TRBJ2-1, with 10 bases lining up with TRBD1. This CDR3 is 14 amino acids long. Losses at the gene ends were 10 bases for V and 2 bases for J; bases not matched to a gene: 5. Germline loops: CDR1 MDHEN, CDR2 SYDVKM. As DNA, the CDR3 is TGTGCCATTGGCGGACAGGGGGCCTACAATGAGCAGTTCTTC. Its protein product is CAIGGQGAYNEQFF.

The chain carries TRBV6-5 and TRBJ2-6; a possible D gene is TRBD1 (5 bases). Deletions cut 2 bases from V and 0 bases from J, with 8 bases between. The CDR3 spans 16 residues. Per germline, CDR1 MNHEY and CDR2 SVGAGI. The CDR3 spells CASSYDRHSGANVLTF. The DNA for the CDR3 is TGTGCCAGCAGTTACGACAGACACTCTGGGGCCAACGTCCTGACTTTC.